Shown below are 25 T cell receptor beta chains from a single sample sequenced in a study of PD-1 blockade in classical Hodgkin lymphoma. Time point specified: cycle 4 day 1 (C4D1), after five to seven weeks of nivolumab. After autologous stem cell transplantation all patients relapsed, and prior brentuximab vedotin exposure differed between cohorts. Thawed PBMCs were the source of CD4+ T cells, purified by magnetic negative selection. Sequencing was performed with immunoSEQ multiplex PCR; in TCRdb, only in-frame clones are kept and a portion is missing. This sample has tens of thousands of clones, with roughly 80% found just once. The sequenced sample was CD4+ T cells from blood, obtained before the fourth cycle of nivolumab. The receptor source for this set is a human donor with classical Hodgkin lymphoma.

The chain is built from TRBV7-7 and TRBJ2-3, with D hard to call. V lost 5 bases and J lost 2, with 11 bases in between. This CDR3 spans 14 amino acids. From germline, CDR1 is SSHAT and CDR2 FNYEAQ (reference sequence). CDR3 region: CASSPVLTTDTQYF. CDR3 coding DNA: TGTGCCAGCAGCCCCGTTCTAACCACAGATACGCAGTATTTT.

The chain uses TRBV5-1 and TRBJ2-6; D gene ambiguous. V was shortened by 2 bases and J by 1 base, with 7 bases between the two germline ends. The CDR3 sequence is 15 residues long. Germline V lookup: CDR1 SGHRS, CDR2 YFSETQ. CDR3 region: CASSLVGSGANVLTF. CDR3 coding DNA: TGCGCCAGCAGCTTAGTGGGGTCTGGGGCCAACGTCCTGACTTTC.

This clone was observed a handful of times. This rearrangement joins TRBV30 to TRBJ1-5; 7 nucleotides align to TRBD1. The CDR3 is made up of 14 amino acids. CDR1 is GTSNPN, CDR2 SVGIG, per germline (reference sequence). This CDR3 is CAAGGLFSNQPQHF. Written as DNA, the CDR3 is TGTGCGGCAGGGGGATTGTTCAGCAATCAGCCCCAGCATTTT.

The rearrangement uses TRBV6-5 and TRBJ2-7; 8 bases are a match to TRBD1. This CDR3 is built from 13 residues. CDR1 is MNHEY and CDR2 is SVGAGI in the germline V gene. Trimming took 10 bases from V and 3 from J; bases not matched to a gene: 8. The chain's CDR3 is CATTRGTGYEQYF. Written as DNA, the CDR3 is TGTGCCACGACTAGGGGGACAGGCTACGAGCAGTACTTC.

This chain uses TRBV5-1 with TRBJ1-4, with D possibly being TRBD1 (5 bases). The V gene lost 0 bases and the J gene lost 7 bases, with 13 bases spanning the gap. Germline loops: CDR1 SGHRS, CDR2 YFSETQ. The CDR3 covers 15 residues. CDR3 residues: CASSLAGGSSEKLFF. The CDR3 bases are TGCGCCAGCAGCTTGGCGGGGGGGTCCAGTGAAAAACTGTTTTTT.

This chain connects TRBV12-5 to TRBJ1-5, with 9 bases identical to TRBD1. Germline trimming cut 7 bases from V and 7 bases from J; bases unmatched to any gene: 11. This CDR3 has 15 residues. Germline lookup yields CDR1 LGHNT and CDR2 FRNRAP. The DNA for the CDR3 is TGTGCTAGTGCCCCAGGGGACAGGGTCGGACAGCCCCAGCATTTT. The encoded protein is CASAPGDRVGQPQHF. The whole variable domain, filled in from reference TRBV12-5 and TRBJ1-5, reads DARVTQTPRHKVTEMGQEVTMRCQPILGHNTVFWYRQTMMQGLELLAYFRNRAPLDDSGMPKDRFSAEMPDATLATLKIQPSEPRDSAVYFCASAPGDRVGQPQHFGDGTRLSIL.

The CDR3 nucleotides read TGCGCCAGCAGCACCACCGACAGGGCCAAAAACATTCAGTACTTC. This gives the protein CASSTTDRAKNIQYF. The V call is TRBV5-1, the J call TRBJ2-4; possible D gene TRBD1, 6 bases. The CDR3 is 15 amino acids. CDR1 and CDR2 from the germline V gene are SGHRS and YFSETQ. The ends were cut back, 4 bases at V and 1 base at J, with 12 bases in the middle.

The J gene is TRBJ1-1, the V gene TRBV7-9; 8 nucleotides align to TRBD1. The V gene's germline CDR1 is SEHNR and CDR2 FQNEAQ (reference sequence). V lost 3 bases to trimming and J lost 1 base; unmatched junction nucleotides: 1. This CDR3 is built from 14 residues. CDR3 in DNA: TGTGCCAGCAGCTTCACAGGGGGGAACACTGAAGCTTTCTTT. Protein: CASSFTGGNTEAFF.

The rearrangement uses TRBV5-1 and TRBJ2-1, with 11 bases aligning to TRBD2. The CDR3 extends over 15 amino acids. From germline, CDR1 is SGHRS and CDR2 YFSETQ. The V gene end was trimmed by 4 bases and the J gene end by 3 bases; junction bases not matched to a gene: 3. Here the CDR3 DNA reads TGCGCCAGCAGCATACTAGCGGGGGACTACAATGAGCAGTTCTTC. Residues: CASSILAGDYNEQFF.

The chain links TRBV5-1 to TRBJ2-3, with 7 bases identical to TRBD2. The CDR3 consists of 15 residues. V was clipped by 4 bases and J by 2 bases; unmatched bases: 7. Germline V CDR1 and CDR2: SGHRS, YFSETQ. The DNA of the CDR3 is TGCGCCAGCAGCCGAAGCGGGGCCTTCACAGATACGCAGTATTTT. Protein sequence: CASSRSGAFTDTQYF.

This clone appeared a few times. The chain carries TRBV19 and TRBJ2-2, with 9 positions matching TRBD1. The CDR3 length is 13 residues. Trimming took 7 bases from V and 6 from J; bases not matched to a gene: 3. In germline, CDR1 is LNHDA, CDR2 SQIVND (reference sequence). DNA for the CDR3: TGTGCCAGTATGGGACAGGGCTCCGGGGAGCTGTTTTTT. Protein: CASMGQGSGELFF. Looking up the rest from reference TRBV19 and TRBJ2-2 gives the full variable domain: DGGITQSPKYLFRKEGQNVTLSCEQNLNHDAMYWYRQDPGQGLRLIYYSQIVNDFQKGDIAEGYSVSREKKESFPLTVTSAQKNPTAFYLCASMGQGSGELFFGEGSRLTVL.

The gene calls are TRBV5-1 and TRBJ2-3; 9 nucleotides agree with TRBD1. J lost 3 bases, V lost 4 bases, and 3 bases had no gene match. Germline assignment: CDR1 SGHRS and CDR2 YFSETQ. The CDR3 totals 14 residues. In DNA, the CDR3 is TGCGCCAGCAGCATGGGACAGGGAACAGATACGCAGTATTTT. This sequence encodes CASSMGQGTDTQYF.

The chain joins TRBV5-1 to TRBJ2-2; possible D gene TRBD1, 6 bases. V was clipped by 7 bases and J by 8 bases, with 21 bases between them. Germline V gene data show CDR1 as SGHRS and CDR2 as YFSETQ. The CDR3 consists of 15 residues. The CDR3 loop is CASYKGQHSTGELFF. Here the CDR3 DNA reads TGCGCCAGCTATAAAGGACAGCATTCGACAGGGGAGCTGTTTTTT.

The rearrangement joins TRBV7-8 to TRBJ2-7, with D possibly matching TRBD2 (5 bases). CDR3 size: 15 residues. Germline CDR1 and CDR2: SGHVS and FQNEAQ. With 5 bases removed from V and 2 bases from J, the gap between germline ends came to 16 bases. The chain's CDR3 is CASSPAASPTYEQYF. DNA of the CDR3: TGTGCCAGCAGCCCAGCGGCTAGCCCTACCTACGAGCAGTACTTC.

The chain joins TRBV9 to TRBJ2-3; D uncertain. V was cut by 4 bases and J by 2 bases, with 5 bases left in between. Germline V gene data show CDR1 as SGDLS and CDR2 as YYNGEE. CDR3 length equals 12 residues. CDR3 loop: CASSRTTDTQYF. The CDR3 DNA sequence: TGTGCCAGCAGCCGTACCACAGATACGCAGTATTTT. Drawing the rest from reference TRBV9 and TRBJ2-3, the complete variable domain is DSGVTQTPKHLITATGQRVTLRCSPRSGDLSVYWYQQSLDQGLQFLIQYYNGEERAKGNILERFSAQQFPDLHSELNLSSLELGDSALYFCASSRTTDTQYFGPGTRLTVL.

This clone was counted between two and nine times. The chain carries TRBV6-1 and TRBJ1-6; possible D gene TRBD1, 6 bases. There are 15 residues in the CDR3. CDR1 and CDR2 (germline): MNHNS, SASEGT. Trimming shortened V by 7 bases and J by 7 bases, and 17 bases separated the two germline ends. The CDR3 sequence: CASKTNEGGNSPLHF. The CDR3 coding sequence is TGTGCCAGCAAAACGAACGAGGGGGGAAATTCACCCCTCCACTTT.

The chain recombines TRBV11-2 with TRBJ2-6; no definite D call. CDR3 length equals 16 residues. V was trimmed by 6 bases and J by 0 bases, leaving 12 bases between them. The germline CDR1 and CDR2 sequences are SGHAT and FQNNGV. The CDR3 sequence is CASRAGVRSGANVLTF. Written as DNA, the CDR3 is TGTGCCAGCAGGGCCGGCGTGCGCTCTGGGGCCAACGTCCTGACTTTC.

In its sample, this clone was seen once. This chain uses TRBV7-3 with TRBJ1-1, with a possible D match to TRBD1 (6 bases). The CDR3 consists of 15 residues. Germline CDR1 reads SGHTA; CDR2 reads FQGTGA. V gave up 5 bases and J gave up 7 bases, with 20 bases separating them. The CDR3 sequence: CASSPGVGVVDEAFF. The CDR3 nucleotides read TGTGCCAGCAGCCCAGGGGTGGGGGTAGTTGATGAAGCTTTCTTT.

The rearrangement joins TRBV19 to TRBJ2-7; D gene unclear. Germline V CDR1 and CDR2: LNHDA, SQIVND (reference sequence). Trimming shortened V by 5 bases and J by 4 bases, and 6 bases separated the two germline ends. This CDR3 contains 11 residues. The CDR3 here is CASSRGYEQYF. The CDR3 DNA sequence: TGTGCCAGTAGTCGTGGGTACGAGCAGTACTTC.

The chain couples TRBV6-1 to TRBJ1-1; 7 bases align to TRBD1. The CDR3 totals 14 residues. Per germline, CDR1 MNHNS and CDR2 SASEGT. V shed 4 bases, J shed 0 bases, and the junction held 2 bases outside the gene matches. The CDR3 is CASSVDRVNTEAFF. The DNA of the CDR3 is TGTGCCAGCAGTGTTGACAGGGTGAACACTGAAGCTTTCTTT.

Here the CDR3 reads CASSPQDSGNTIYF. CDR3 DNA sequence: TGCGCCAGCAGCCCCCAGGACTCTGGAAACACCATATATTTT. The chain is built from TRBV5-1 and TRBJ1-3; D is unclear. With 4 bases removed from V and 0 bases from J, the gap between germline ends came to 8 bases. Germline CDR1 is SGHRS and CDR2 is YFSETQ. The CDR3 spans 14 residues.

The CDR3 sequence: CASNEPTGNTEAFF. As DNA, the CDR3 is TGTGCCAGCAACGAACCCACGGGGAACACTGAAGCTTTCTTT. This chain connects TRBV21-1 to TRBJ1-1. TRBV21-1 is a pseudogene segment. This CDR3 has 14 amino acids.

The chain recombines TRBV7-9 with TRBJ1-1, with TRBD1 as a possible D gene (5 bases). Germline loops: CDR1 SEHNR, CDR2 FQNEAQ (reference sequence). V dropped 2 bases and J dropped 4 bases, with 17 bases sitting between them. This CDR3 contains 16 residues. The CDR3 reads CASSLLGAGTGTEAFF. DNA for the CDR3: TGTGCCAGCAGCTTACTTGGAGCAGGGACGGGCACTGAAGCTTTCTTT.

This clone was detected only once. V usage is TRBV5-6 and J usage is TRBJ2-5; D possibly corresponds to TRBD2 (6 bases). The CDR3 totals 15 residues. Germline CDR1 is SGHDT and CDR2 is YYEEEE. V was cut by 2 bases and J by 5 bases, with 16 bases left in between. The CDR3 DNA follows: TGTGCCAGCAGCTTTAGACAGCTGGGGGGTGAGACCCAGTACTTC. Its protein product is CASSFRQLGGETQYF. Complete variable domain (other parts from reference TRBV5-6 and TRBJ2-5): DAGVTQSPTHLIKTRGQQVTLRCSPKSGHDTVSWYQQALGQGPQFIFQYYEEEERQRGNFPDRFSGHQFPNYSSELNVNALLLGDSALYLCASSFRQLGGETQYFGPGTRLLVL.

The V gene is TRBV28, the J gene TRBJ1-2; 8 nucleotides line up with TRBD1. V gave up 8 bases and J gave up 4 bases; unmatched junction bases: 6. The CDR3 is 13 amino acids. Germline V gene lookup returns CDR1 MDHEN and CDR2 SYDVKM. The CDR3 region is CASRQGPSYGYTF. DNA for the CDR3: TGTGCCAGCCGACAGGGGCCTAGCTATGGCTACACCTTC.